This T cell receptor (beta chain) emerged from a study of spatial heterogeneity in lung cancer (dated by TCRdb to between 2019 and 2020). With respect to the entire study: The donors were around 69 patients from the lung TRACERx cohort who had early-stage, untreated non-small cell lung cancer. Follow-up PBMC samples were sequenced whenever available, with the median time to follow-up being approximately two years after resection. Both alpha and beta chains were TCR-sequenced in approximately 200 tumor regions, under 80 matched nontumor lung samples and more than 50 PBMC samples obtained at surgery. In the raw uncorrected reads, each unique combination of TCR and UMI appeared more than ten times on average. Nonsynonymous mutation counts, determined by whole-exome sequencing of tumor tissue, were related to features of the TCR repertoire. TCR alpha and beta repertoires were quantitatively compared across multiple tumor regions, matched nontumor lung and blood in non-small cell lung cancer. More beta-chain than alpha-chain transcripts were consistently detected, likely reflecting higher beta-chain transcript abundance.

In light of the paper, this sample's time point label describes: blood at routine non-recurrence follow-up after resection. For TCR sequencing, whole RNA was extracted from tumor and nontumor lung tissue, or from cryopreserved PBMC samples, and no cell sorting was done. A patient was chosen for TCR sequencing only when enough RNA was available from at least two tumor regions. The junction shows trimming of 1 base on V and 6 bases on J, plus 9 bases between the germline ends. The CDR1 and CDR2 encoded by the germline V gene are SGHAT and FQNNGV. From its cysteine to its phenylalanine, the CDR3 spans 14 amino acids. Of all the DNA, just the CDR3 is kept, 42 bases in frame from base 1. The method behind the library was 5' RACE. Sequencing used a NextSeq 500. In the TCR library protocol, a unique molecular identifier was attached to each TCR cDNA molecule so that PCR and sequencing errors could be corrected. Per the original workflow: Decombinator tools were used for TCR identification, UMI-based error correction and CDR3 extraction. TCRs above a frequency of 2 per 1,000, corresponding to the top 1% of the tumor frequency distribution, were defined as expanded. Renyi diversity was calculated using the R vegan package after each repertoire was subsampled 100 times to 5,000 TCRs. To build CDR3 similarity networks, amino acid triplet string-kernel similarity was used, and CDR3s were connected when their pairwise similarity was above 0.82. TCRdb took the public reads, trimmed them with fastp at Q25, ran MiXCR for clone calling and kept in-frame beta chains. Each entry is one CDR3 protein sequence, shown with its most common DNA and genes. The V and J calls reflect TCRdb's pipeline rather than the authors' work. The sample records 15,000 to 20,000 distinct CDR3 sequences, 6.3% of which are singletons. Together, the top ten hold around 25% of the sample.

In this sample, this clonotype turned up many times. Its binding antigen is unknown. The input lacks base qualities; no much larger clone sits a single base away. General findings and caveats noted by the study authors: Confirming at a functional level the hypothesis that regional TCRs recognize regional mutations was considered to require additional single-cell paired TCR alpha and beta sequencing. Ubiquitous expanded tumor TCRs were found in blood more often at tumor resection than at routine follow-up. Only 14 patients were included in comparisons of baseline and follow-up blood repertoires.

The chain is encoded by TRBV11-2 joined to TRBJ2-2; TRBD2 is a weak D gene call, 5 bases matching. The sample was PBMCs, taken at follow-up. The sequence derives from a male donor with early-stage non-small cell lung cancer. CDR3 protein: CASSLGPGAGELFF. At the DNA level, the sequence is TGTGCCAGCAGCTTAGGGCCCGGGGCCGGGGAGCTGTTTTTT.